This T cell receptor (beta chain) emerged from a study of cytomegalovirus exposure and HLA in healthy donors. Repertoires were generated with immunoSEQ multiplex PCR, while TCRdb's copy carries only in-frame clones and drops some. Of about 72,000 clones listed, about 93% are singletons. Whole-study findings and limits: Specificity of a few CMV-associated chains for CMV antigens was verified in vitro. Most observed TCR sequences were rare, whereas some public TCRs were detected in many donors. The study designated roughly 150 TCR beta chains cytomegalovirus-associated.

The CDR3 loop spans 15 amino acids. The V gene's germline CDR1 is SNHLY and CDR2 FYNNEI. V was cut by 6 bases and J by 4 bases, with 15 bases left in between. The donors formed part of the roughly 120-subject validation cohort, distinct from the roughly 660-subject first cohort. Remarks on this clone: No antigen is known for it.

Sequencing used PBMCs. The rearrangement joins TRBV2 to TRBJ1-4; perhaps TRBD1 as D (5 bases). This TCR came from a woman between 18 and 29 years old in good health and CMV-seropositive. The CDR3 here is CASRRFGTYNEKLFF. The CDR3 DNA is TGTGCCAGCAGGAGGTTTGGGACTTATAATGAAAAACTGTTTTTT.